These 30 T cell receptor beta chains share one sample of origin, sequenced in a study of breast tumors, draining lymph nodes, adjacent tissues. Axillary draining lymph nodes of breast cancer patients supplied the node samples. TCRdb re-analysed the multiplex PCR reads in MiXCR, keeping a single row per CDR3 protein. The data show under 250,000 distinct CDR3 sequences, approximately 29% seen once. The sequenced material came from axillary lymph node tissue. The source of these receptors is a female donor with breast cancer. Some clones in this sample may be carry-over from other donors' samples.

This clonotype was seen many times. V and J are TRBV9 and TRBJ2-7; no clear D gene. The length of the CDR3 is 11 residues. Looked up from germline, CDR1 is SGDLS and CDR2 is YYNGEE. Trimming removed 3 bases at V and 6 bases at J, with 7 bases between. The CDR3 coding sequence is TGTGCCAGCAGCGACGGACCCGAGCAGTACTTC. Its protein product is CASSDGPEQYF.

Many counts were recorded for this clonotype. In nucleotides, the CDR3 is TGTGCCAGTAGTATCTTCCCCTGGGAGCAGTTCTTC. Its protein is CASSIFPWEQFF. The genes are TRBV19 and TRBJ2-1; D is undetermined. CDR1 is LNHDA and CDR2 is SQIVND in the germline V gene (reference sequence). This CDR3 has 12 residues. Trimming stripped 3 bases from V and 10 bases from J, with 10 bases between.

This clonotype was observed many times. V is TRBV11-3 and J is TRBJ2-2; D is unresolved. The V end lost 2 bases, the J end lost 5 bases, and 9 bases lay between the germline ends. Germline V lookup: CDR1 SGHNT, CDR2 YENEEA. This CDR3 spans 14 amino acids. CDR3: CASSLNGPTGELFF. In DNA form, the CDR3 reads TGTGCCAGCAGCTTAAACGGGCCGACCGGGGAGCTGTTTTTT.

As for this clonotype: A single base separates this from a much larger clone, so it may be a read error. The CDR3: CASSPPGATKTYEQYF. In DNA form, the CDR3 reads TGTGCCAGCAGCCCCCCGGGCGCGACTAAAACCTACGAGCAGTACTTC. The rearrangement uses TRBV5-4 and TRBJ2-7; weak D call: TRBD2 (5 bases). V was cut by 4 bases and J by 2 bases, with 19 bases left in between. CDR1 and CDR2 (germline): SGHNT, YYREEE (reference sequence). This CDR3 has 16 amino acids. Full variable domain (remainder filled in from reference TRBV5-4 and TRBJ2-7): ETGVTQSPTHLIKTRGQQVTLRCSSQSGHNTVSWYQQALGQGPQFIFQYYREEENGRGNFPPRFSGLQFPNYSSELNVNALELDDSALYLCASSPPGATKTYEQYFGPGTRLTVT.

This clonotype appeared many times. The CDR3 here is CASSTQGSSPLHF. DNA for the CDR3: TGCGCCAGCAGCACACAGGGGTCATCACCCCTCCACTTT. This chain uses TRBV5-1 with TRBJ1-6; 7 nucleotides agree with TRBD1. Germline V gene sequence: CDR1 SGHRS, CDR2 YFSETQ. V dropped 4 bases and J dropped 10; count of bases not matched to a gene: 5. CDR3 length: 13 amino acids.

As for this clonotype: At one boundary the junction diverges from the germline segment, which might be a read error. The chain couples TRBV7-2 to TRBJ2-3; D remains ambiguous. Germline values: CDR1 SGHTA, CDR2 FQGNSA. There are 15 residues in the CDR3. The chain's CDR3 is CASSLRAASTDTQYF. CDR3 in DNA: TGTGCCAGCAGCTTAAGGGCGGCGAGCACGGATACGCAGTATTTT.

V is TRBV27 and J is TRBJ1-4, with D perhaps TRBD1 (6 bases). The germline V and J ends were trimmed by 6 bases and 10 bases, with 21 bases remaining between them. Germline V gene data show CDR1 as MNHEY and CDR2 as SMNVEV (reference sequence). The CDR3 loop spans 15 amino acids. As DNA, the CDR3 is TGTGCCAGCAGGTTCCACAGGGAGAAGGCCGGAAAACTGTTTTTT. Its protein is CASRFHREKAGKLFF.

The rearrangement links TRBV10-3 to TRBJ2-5; D could derive from TRBD1 or TRBD2 (5 bases each). Trimming left V 3 bases short and J 5 bases short, with 13 bases between. The CDR3 has 14 residues. Germline assignment: CDR1 ENHRY and CDR2 SYGVKD. Here the CDR3 reads CAISDRGPAETQYF. CDR3 sequence (DNA): TGTGCCATCAGTGATCGGGGACCAGCGGAGACCCAGTACTTC.

This clonotype was found a few times. It may be a read error: a sequence one base away is much more abundant. The J gene is TRBJ2-7, the V gene TRBV20-1; perhaps TRBD1 as D (6 bases). Per germline, CDR1 DFQATT and CDR2 SNEGSKA (reference sequence). This CDR3 has 14 amino acids. This chain's CDR3 is CSAIVRGSSSEQYF. CDR3 DNA sequence: TGCAGTGCTATTGTCAGGGGCTCCTCCTCCGAGCAGTACTTC.

Concerning this clonotype itself: A much larger clone sits a single nucleotide away, making a read error possible. A read error is likely, as this CDR3 ends without the conserved phenylalanine or tryptophan. The CDR3 here is CASSKTWTYEQYL. The CDR3, as DNA: TGTGCCAGTAGCAAGACCTGGACCTACGAGCAGTACCTC. This chain links TRBV19 with TRBJ2-7; D gene uncertain. Trimming pared 6 bases from V and 2 bases from J, leaving 11 bases between. Germline CDR1 reads LNHDA; CDR2 reads SQIVND (reference sequence). The CDR3 loop spans 13 amino acids.

The chain couples TRBV6-1 to TRBJ2-1, with 8 nucleotides matching TRBD2. The ends lost 5 bases at V and 8 bases at J; junction bases unmatched: 8. CDR1 and CDR2 from the germline V gene are MNHNS and SASEGT. The CDR3 extends over 14 amino acids. CDR3 nucleotides: TGTGCCAGCAGTCGTGGAGCGGGAGTCGATGAGCAGTTCTTC. This sequence encodes CASSRGAGVDEQFF.

This clonotype was seen ten or more times. This chain links TRBV7-2 with TRBJ1-3; 8 positions agree with TRBD1. Germline CDR1 and CDR2: SGHTA and FQGNSA. The CDR3 is 15 residues long. V shed 2 bases, J shed 4 bases, and the junction held 4 bases outside the gene matches. CDR3 nucleotides: TGTGCCAGCAGCTTATTACAGGGGGTAGGAAACACCATATATTTT. Translated: CASSLLQGVGNTIYF.

V gene TRBV11-3 combines with J gene TRBJ2-7; 8 positions match TRBD1. The J segment lost 6 bases and the V segment lost 5 bases, leaving 6 bases of the junction unmatched. In germline, CDR1 is SGHNT, CDR2 YENEEA. This CDR3 is built from 13 residues. Here the CDR3 DNA reads TGTGCCAGCAGCCATCGGACAGGGACCGAGCAGTACGTC. Encoded protein: CASSHRTGTEQYV.

The table lists this clonotype with a few counts. This may be a read error, as it is one base from a much larger clone. This chain connects TRBV20-1 to TRBJ2-5; 11 positions match TRBD2. Germline V gene sequence: CDR1 DFQATT, CDR2 SNEGSKA (reference sequence). V gave up 6 bases and J gave up 7 bases; unmatched junction bases: 10. The CDR3 spans 14 residues. The CDR3: CSAYTSGSRATQYF. The CDR3 DNA follows: TGCAGTGCATATACTAGCGGGAGTAGGGCGACCCAGTACTTC.

This clonotype was picked up a small number of times. The chain joins TRBV5-1 to TRBJ1-1; 7 bases fit TRBD1. Trimming at V came to 4 bases and at J to 1 base, leaving 4 bases not matched to a gene. CDR1 and CDR2 (germline): SGHRS, YFSETQ. The CDR3 has 14 amino acids. The CDR3 DNA follows: TGCGCCAGCAGCCGACGACAGGGGAACACTGAAGCTTTCTTT. This gives the protein CASSRRQGNTEAFF. The full variable domain, with the rest looked up from reference TRBV5-1 and TRBJ1-1, is KAGVTQTPRYLIKTRGQQVTLSCSPISGHRSVSWYQQTPGQGLQFLFEYFSETQRNKGNFPGRFSGRQFSNSRSEMNVSTLELGDSALYLCASSRRQGNTEAFFGQGTRLTVV.

This clonotype was seen only a few times. The chain carries TRBV9 and TRBJ1-1; D is uncertain. Germline loops: CDR1 SGDLS, CDR2 YYNGEE. The CDR3 is 13 amino acids. V shed 2 bases and J shed 0 bases, with 5 bases lying between them. This chain's CDR3 is CASSVQMNTEAFF. DNA for the CDR3: TGTGCCAGCAGCGTTCAGATGAACACTGAAGCTTTCTTT.

This clonotype occurred many times. The CDR3 DNA sequence: TGCGCCAGCAGCTTGGCCCAGGGGTACCAAGAGACCCAGTACTTC. Translating gives CASSLAQGYQETQYF. The rearrangement joins TRBV5-1 to TRBJ2-5; tentatively, D is TRBD1 (6 bases). Germline V CDR1 and CDR2: SGHRS, YFSETQ. Deletions cut 0 bases from V and 0 bases from J, with 9 bases between. This CDR3 has 15 amino acids.

In the case of this clonotype: With a much larger clone just one base away, this may be a read error. DNA of the CDR3: TGTGCCAGCAGCTTAGCGTTAACTGGAAGGAGCTATGGCCACACCTTC. Translation gives CASSLALTGRSYGHTF. The J gene is TRBJ1-2, the V gene TRBV7-9; D is uncertain. The CDR3 loop spans 16 amino acids. CDR1 is SEHNR and CDR2 is FQNEAQ in the germline V gene (reference sequence).

Regarding this clonotype: The conserved closing phenylalanine or tryptophan is absent in this CDR3, likely reflecting a read error. J is TRBJ1-4 and V is TRBV10-3; the D gene is possibly TRBD1 (5 bases). The germline V gene encodes CDR1 ENHRY and CDR2 SYGVKD. V lost 0 bases and J lost 14, with 19 bases in between. The CDR3 consists of 15 residues. CDR3 nucleotide sequence: TGTGCCATCAGTGAGTCGATTCTCCAGGGAGGGAAGCTGTTTTTA. Translating gives CAISESILQGGKLFL.

In this sample, this clonotype turned up many times. The gene calls are TRBV29-1 and TRBJ2-1, with D unclear. This CDR3 is 15 amino acids long. V was clipped by 2 bases and J by 7 bases, with 18 bases between them. Per the germline V gene, CDR1 is SQVTM and CDR2 is ANQGSEA. The CDR3 coding sequence is TGCAGCGTTGAATTTCGAACCCTGCCTACAAATGAGCAGTTCTTC. Translated, it gives CSVEFRTLPTNEQFF.

This clonotype showed up many times. The chain has TRBV18 and TRBJ2-7; weak D call: TRBD1 (6 bases). From germline, CDR1 is KGHSH and CDR2 LQKENI. CDR3 size: 15 residues. V was shortened by 3 bases and J by 0 bases, with 12 bases between the two germline ends. This chain's CDR3 is CASSPATGSSYEQYF. The CDR3 DNA reads TGTGCCAGCTCACCGGCTACAGGGAGCTCCTACGAGCAGTACTTC.

There are many counts of this clonotype. The J gene is TRBJ2-7, the V gene TRBV6-5; D remains unclear. This CDR3 region has 15 residues. The V and J ends lost 8 bases and 2 bases respectively, with 19 bases between them. Germline V CDR1 and CDR2: MNHEY, SVGAGI. The DNA for the CDR3 is TGTGCCAGCTGTCGGTTCGTCTCTGGGGCCTACGAGCAGTACTTC. Protein: CASCRFVSGAYEQYF.

In this sample, this clonotype turned up many times. V gene TRBV7-9 combines with J gene TRBJ2-2; the match to TRBD2 covers 12 bases. CDR3 length: 15 residues. Trimming at V came to 3 bases and at J to 5 bases, leaving 1 base not matched to a gene. Germline V gene lookup returns CDR1 SEHNR and CDR2 FQNEAQ (reference sequence). The CDR3 nucleotides are TGTGCCAGCAGCTTCGGACTAGCGGGAACCGGGGAGCTGTTTTTT. It codes for CASSFGLAGTGELFF.

The rearrangement joins TRBV20-1 to TRBJ2-2, with a tentative D call TRBD1 (5 bases). Germline V lookup: CDR1 DFQATT, CDR2 SNEGSKA (reference sequence). The CDR3 has 14 amino acids. V dropped 6 bases and J dropped 2 bases, with 13 bases sitting between them. CDR3 loop: CSALQELNTGELFF. The CDR3 nucleotides are TGCAGTGCCTTACAGGAACTAAACACCGGGGAGCTGTTTTTT.

This chain connects TRBV6-8 to TRBJ2-1; 9 bases are shared with TRBD1. CDR3 length equals 17 residues. Germline V lookup: CDR1 MNHGY, CDR2 SAAAGT. J was trimmed by 8 bases and V by 6 bases; bases with no gene match: 17. CDR3: CASSDGPGQGGKHEQFF. The CDR3 region has the DNA TGTGCCAGCAGCGACGGACCGGGACAGGGAGGTAAGCATGAGCAGTTCTTC.

The rearrangement links TRBV10-3 to TRBJ1-6, with D perhaps TRBD1 (6 bases). CDR1 is ENHRY and CDR2 is SYGVKD in the germline V gene. CDR3 length: 18 residues. Trimming pared 6 bases from V and 9 bases from J, leaving 27 bases between. As DNA, the CDR3 is TGTGCCATCAGCGGGAGTAGTTACAATGAGCAGGGGCTTTCACCCCTCCACTTT. Translating it yields CAISGSSYNEQGLSPLHF.

The chain links TRBV20-1 to TRBJ1-5, with D maybe TRBD1 (5 bases). CDR3 length: 12 residues. Germline V gene lookup returns CDR1 DFQATT and CDR2 SNEGSKA (reference sequence). Trimming took 7 bases from V and 5 from J, leaving 12 bases between them. The CDR3 loop reads CSGRGRDQPQHF. CDR3 DNA sequence: TGCAGTGGACGGGGACGGGATCAGCCCCAGCATTTT.

In its sample, this clonotype was seen many times. The V and J genes are TRBV3-1 and TRBJ2-7; possible D gene TRBD1, 5 bases. Germline V gene lookup returns CDR1 LGHDT and CDR2 YNNKEL (reference sequence). The CDR3 length is 14 residues. Deletions cut 1 base from V and 2 bases from J, with 9 bases between. The CDR3 region is CASSQVAGPYEQYF. In nucleotides, the CDR3 is TGTGCCAGCAGCCAAGTGGCAGGGCCCTACGAGCAGTACTTC.

A word on this clonotype: This may come from a read error, since a much larger clone is one base off. The CDR3 carries no conserved terminal phenylalanine or tryptophan, so it likely arises from a read error. This rearrangement joins TRBV5-8 to TRBJ2-3; D tentatively fits TRBD1 or TRBD2 (5 bases each). The V end lost 7 bases, the J end lost 1 base, and 13 bases lay between the germline ends. This CDR3 is built from 14 residues. Germline V gene sequence: CDR1 SGHTS, CDR2 YDEGEE. DNA for the CDR3: TGTGCCAGCTCCGACCGAGGGGGCACAGATACGCAGTATCTT. Translating gives CASSDRGGTDTQYL.

This clonotype was picked up many times. The chain employs TRBV6-5 and TRBJ2-2, with a possible D match to TRBD2 (6 bases). V lost 5 bases, J lost 5 bases, and 12 bases lay in between. The germline CDR1 and CDR2 sequences are MNHEY and SVGAGI. The CDR3 is 14 residues long. The CDR3 nucleotides are TGTGCCAGCAGTACCCGAAGCGGGACCGGGGAGCTGTTTTTT. It encodes CASSTRSGTGELFF.